This TCR beta chain comes out of a study of blood T cell repertoires in COVID-19. Study as a whole: The origin of the acute and convalescent COVID-19 samples was the United States, Italy and Spain. PBMCs, B-cell-depleted T cells, or T cells provided the cDNA or gDNA that made up the material.

The table came from immunoSEQ multiplex PCR; TCRdb's copy has only in-frame clones and leaves some out. Of 200,000 to 250,000 clones in the sample, around 84% were seen once. This clone showed up just a few times. This TCR derives from a woman in her sixties who had recovered from COVID-19. The sample comprised peripheral blood.

DNA of the CDR3: TGCGCCAGCAGCCACCAAATTTTTGGACCGACAGGGGGCTATTCACCCCTCCACTTT. Residues: CASSHQIFGPTGGYSPLHF. V gene TRBV4-1 combines with J gene TRBJ1-6; 10 nucleotides agree with TRBD1. J gave up 8 bases and V 3 bases, and 16 bases lay outside the gene matches. Per germline, CDR1 MGHRA and CDR2 YSYEKL. The CDR3 is 19 amino acids.